One T cell receptor beta chain is described in this entry. What this receptor recognizes is not known. No base quality information exists; no much larger clone differs at one position. This specimen belongs to a study of blood T cell repertoires in COVID-19 (dated by TCRdb to 2019 to 2021). Regarding the study in general: Collaborator samples came from the United States, Italy and Spain and covered acute and convalescent phases of COVID-19. The material from the prospective study consisted of cDNA or gDNA derived from T cells, B-cell-depleted T cells, or PBMCs. Sample metadata almost always included a de-identified subject ID, COVID-19 status, age in years and sex. Where available, HLA class I and class II types were obtained from metadata supplied by the sample provider rather than from assay-based typing. The dataset comprised deeply sampled blood TCRbeta repertoires from subjects exposed to, actively infected with, or recovered from COVID-19. A freely available public database, intended as a resource for researchers studying the immune response to SARS-CoV-2, is where the repertoires were released. Samples came from the ongoing ImmuneRACE study (first 160 participants) plus 1,254 subjects from 6 global collaborators.

Looking up the germline V gene yields CDR1 MNHEY and CDR2 SVGAGI. The CDR3 holds 12 amino acids from the cysteine to the phenylalanine. The CDR3 DNA has 36 bases and is translated from base 1. Trimming takes 6 bases from V and 8 bases from J, and the germline ends sit 11 bases apart. What the study reported, not specific to this receptor: The quantity of clinical and demographic metadata differed by source and by participant and was supplied without curation.

Another Seattle source contributed samples from volunteer blood donors who had recovered from COVID-19. The collaborating institutions used their own protocols to collect whole blood in K2EDTA tubes. For TCRbeta analysis, collaborators shipped samples as frozen whole blood, isolated PBMCs, or DNA extracted from either of those sample types. TCRbeta CDR3 regions were amplified from genomic DNA by means of the immunoSEQ Assay, a bias-controlled multiplex PCR. In the paper's pipeline: Nucleated cell counts per sample were estimated from amplification of reference gene primers within the assay. Sequence reads were collapsed and filtered to measure the absolute abundance of every unique TCRbeta CDR3 rearrangement. For each sample, productive Simpson clonality was calculated by taking the square root of Simpson's diversity index across productive rearrangements. Drawn from immuneACCESS, this table holds only the in-frame rearrangements with V and J called that TCRdb kept. Clones are partly lost; checked studies trace under half to an unresolved V gene and leave the rest unexplained. That table is the source of V, J and clone size, and D and trimming were worked out from the DNA. This sample is represented by 150,000 to 200,000 clones; 89% of them were singletons. Jointly, the top ten make up less than 2% of the sample.

Material: peripheral blood. This chain joins TRBV6-5 to TRBJ2-1, with TRBD1 tentatively as D gene (6 bases match). This TCR was recovered from a man aged 18 to 35 who had recovered from COVID-19. CDR3 reads: CASSQSGDEQFF. The nucleotide sequence reads as follows: TGTGCCAGCAGCCAGTCAGGGGATGAGCAGTTCTTC.